This paragraph reports one T cell receptor beta chain. Going by frequency alone, this clonotype is medium-sized (0.01 to 0.1%); a count is unavailable. Its specific antigen is unknown. The sample comes from a study of CD8 T cells in cerebrospinal fluid in Alzheimer's disease (dated by TCRdb to about 2020). General notes on the study: The study used two single-cell methods, plate-based nested PCR sequencing and droplet-based sequencing, to evaluate clonal expansion of CSF T cells. The study examined whether cerebrospinal fluid from healthy elderly individuals and from patients with neurodegenerative disease contained clonally expanded T cells. In the droplet-based CSF analysis comparing patients with controls, 10 or so healthy controls (roughly 11,000 cells) and 10 or so patients with MCI or Alzheimer's disease (roughly 10,000 cells) were included. CSF gene-expression analysis, which included Parkinson's disease patients, covered about two dozen samples in total. Study-level results and caveats: The authors warned that finding EBV-specific TCRs in CSF does not prove a causal connection between EBV and Alzheimer's disease. In pooled data, a highly expanded clone (at least 3% of TCRs) occurred in 1 of 10 healthy subjects versus most of the 6 Alzheimer's patients. A higher percentage of TCRs was made up by the largest CSF clone in patients with MCI or Alzheimer's disease than in controls. Only samples with detectable clones went into the overall clonality comparison: roughly 11 healthy, 5 MCI, 5 AD, and 6 PD. The EBV-specific clones were neither the most highly expanded clones nor enriched among patients.

Measured from the cysteine to the phenylalanine, the CDR3 is 15 residues long. A DNA sequence was not provided. The germline V gene encodes CDR1 MNHEY and CDR2 SVGAGI. Acute infectious disease was absent in all participants, and all participants were in good physical condition. For droplet-based sequencing, live CSF cells were sorted using a live/dead marker. To pellet immune cells, CSF obtained by lumbar puncture was centrifuged at 300g. Each CSF sample was checked for red blood cells, and any sample showing blood contamination was excluded. CSF cells were cryopreserved in freezing medium, frozen at -80 degrees C overnight, and then transferred to liquid nitrogen for storage. Before analysis, CSF samples were stored for less than six months. Receptors were amplified or captured by 10x single-cell sequencing. 10X Genomics single-cell V(D)J and 5' gene-expression libraries were used to profile CSF cells. An Illumina NextSeq550 was used to sequence CSF single-cell TCR libraries. On the authors' methods: After V(D)J reads were mapped to the vdj-GRCh38 alts ensemble 2.0.0 reference, the Cell Ranger vdj pipeline was used to analyse the reads. Clonotypes were defined as cell barcodes sharing the same set of productive CDR3 nucleotide sequences. To link clonality with transcriptional profiles, clonotype information was incorporated into Seurat v3.0 gene-expression metadata. Any CSF cell with more than 1,800 genes, more than 7,500 UMIs or more than 10% mitochondrial reads was excluded. To find TCRs with known antigen specificity, CDR3-beta sequences were matched against VDJdb. Clone sharing was examined by network analysis using the R package qgraph, in which only TCRs with complete alpha and beta chains were included. The reads went through TCRdb reprocessing, and each CDR3 protein sequence gets one entry with no DNA. These V and J calls originate from TCRdb's pipeline instead of the authors' own analysis. This sample's table lists over a thousand distinct CDR3 sequences. The ten largest clones represent 8.8% of the sample.

The chain was built from TRBV6-5 and TRBJ2-3; lacking DNA, the TRBD2 call made by TCRdb goes unchecked. This sequence was found in a human donor in good health. The specimen sequenced was cerebrospinal fluid. The CDR3 protein: CASSSLAGHTDTQYF.